What follows are 24 T cell receptor beta chains derived from one specimen sequenced in a study of cytomegalovirus exposure and HLA in healthy donors. Researchers ran the PCR with 60 Vbeta and 13 Jbeta primers. Method: immunoSEQ multiplex PCR; TCRdb's copy keeps in-frame clones and lacks some. The sample includes 110,000 to 150,000 clones, roughly 68% of them seen just once. Sequenced material: PBMCs. These receptors were taken from a man in his 60s in good health and CMV-seronegative.

This clone has just one count. The gene calls are TRBV7-3 and TRBJ2-1, with D maybe TRBD2 (6 bases). This CDR3 has 16 residues. CDR1 and CDR2 (germline): SGHTA, FQGTGA. Trimming pared 5 bases from V and 5 bases from J, leaving 19 bases between. As DNA, the CDR3 is TGTGCCAGCAGCCCACTAGCATCTGAGCCCCACAATGAGCAGTTCTTC. This translates into CASSPLASEPHNEQFF.

The V call is TRBV6-1, the J call TRBJ2-7, with 7 bases fitting TRBD1. Per germline, CDR1 MNHNS and CDR2 SASEGT. The CDR3 is 14 amino acids. The V and J ends lost 6 bases and 2 bases, in that order; junction bases with no gene match: 7. CDR3 protein: CASRGDRGTYEQYF. In DNA, the CDR3 is TGTGCCAGCAGAGGGGACAGAGGAACCTACGAGCAGTACTTC.

This chain links TRBV7-8 with TRBJ2-3, with D hard to call. The CDR3 has 14 amino acids. The V and J ends lost 4 bases and 4 bases respectively, with 12 bases between them. Germline V gene lookup returns CDR1 SGHVS and CDR2 FQNEAQ. CDR3 DNA: TGTGCCAGCAGCTCGACTCGGATCCCAGATACGCAGTATTTT. This translates into CASSSTRIPDTQYF.

The gene calls are TRBV28 and TRBJ2-5, with TRBD1 matching 7 bases. V lost 4 bases and J lost 4; bases outside the gene matches: 15. The CDR3 consists of 17 residues. Germline values: CDR1 MDHEN, CDR2 SYDVKM. CDR3 sequence reads: CASSSLTDRVTTETQYF. Written as DNA, the CDR3 is TGTGCCAGCAGTTCGTTGACTGACAGGGTAACCACAGAGACCCAGTACTTC.

This chain joins TRBV6-1 and TRBJ1-3; perhaps TRBD1 as D (5 bases). The CDR3 runs 14 residues. Trimming stripped 1 base from V and 5 bases from J, with 9 bases between. Germline V gene data show CDR1 as MNHNS and CDR2 as SASEGT. In DNA form, the CDR3 reads TGTGCCAGCAGTGAAGACAGGAGAAGAAACACCATATATTTT. This gives the protein CASSEDRRRNTIYF.

The chain employs TRBV28 and TRBJ2-4; 7 bases match TRBD1. The CDR3 runs to 14 residues. The J segment lost 4 bases and the V segment lost 6 bases, leaving 6 bases of the junction unmatched. In germline, CDR1 is MDHEN, CDR2 SYDVKM. Here the CDR3 DNA reads TGTGCCAGCAGGCCCGGGACAGCAAAAAACATTCAGTACTTC. Residues: CASRPGTAKNIQYF.

Here the CDR3 DNA reads TGTGCCAGCAGCTTGGGGCCAAACAATGAGCAGTTCTTC. Translated, it gives CASSLGPNNEQFF. V and J are TRBV5-5 and TRBJ2-1; unclear D gene. Germline CDR1 SGHKS, CDR2 YYEKEE (reference sequence). Trimming pared 0 bases from V and 5 bases from J, leaving 6 bases between. The CDR3 is made up of 13 amino acids.

This chain uses TRBV19 with TRBJ1-5; 7 bases agree with TRBD1. The CDR3 totals 12 residues. Germline CDR1 reads LNHDA; CDR2 reads SQIVND (reference sequence). Trimming took 9 bases from V and 6 from J; bases not matched to a gene: 5. The DNA of the CDR3 is TGTGCCAGCAGGACAGGAGGTCAGCCCCAGCATTTT. Residues: CASRTGGQPQHF.

The gene calls are TRBV7-6 and TRBJ2-5; D gene ambiguous. Looked up from germline, CDR1 is SGHVS and CDR2 is FNYEAQ. This CDR3 has 15 residues. V lost 1 base to trimming and J lost 2 bases, with 11 bases between them. The CDR3: CASSLDAGRQETQYF. CDR3 in DNA: TGTGCCAGCAGCTTAGATGCAGGCAGACAAGAGACCCAGTACTTC.

The V gene is TRBV9, the J gene TRBJ2-2, with TRBD2 matching over 9 bases. V was pared by 2 bases and J by 2 bases, with 10 bases of the junction left unmatched. CDR1 and CDR2 from the germline V gene are SGDLS and YYNGEE. The CDR3 is 18 amino acids. The CDR3 spells CASSVPQGLAGNTGELFF. The CDR3 DNA follows: TGTGCCAGCAGCGTCCCTCAGGGGCTAGCGGGAAACACCGGGGAGCTGTTTTTT.

V is TRBV6-5 and J is TRBJ2-7; 12 bases map to TRBD2. CDR3 length: 15 amino acids. Germline CDR1 reads MNHEY; CDR2 reads SVGAGI. Germline trimming cut 2 bases from V and 2 bases from J; bases unmatched to any gene: 1. The CDR3 nucleotides read TGTGCCAGCAGTTACCTAGCGGGAGGGACCTACGAGCAGTACTTC. Translation gives CASSYLAGGTYEQYF.

This clone has only one observation. This chain connects TRBV5-1 to TRBJ1-1, with 7 bases identical to TRBD1. CDR3 size: 17 residues. Trimming cost V 2 bases and J 0 bases; bases outside gene matches: 10. Germline CDR1 is SGHRS and CDR2 is YFSETQ. CDR3 sequence reads: CASSFSPGTVMNTEAFF. DNA for the CDR3: TGCGCCAGCAGCTTCAGTCCCGGGACAGTTATGAACACTGAAGCTTTCTTT. The variable domain in full, completed from reference TRBV5-1 and TRBJ1-1, reads KAGVTQTPRYLIKTRGQQVTLSCSPISGHRSVSWYQQTPGQGLQFLFEYFSETQRNKGNFPGRFSGRQFSNSRSEMNVSTLELGDSALYLCASSFSPGTVMNTEAFFGQGTRLTVV.

J is TRBJ1-1 and V is TRBV9; no clear D. Germline values: CDR1 SGDLS, CDR2 YYNGEE. The ends were cut back, 0 bases at V and 5 bases at J, with 11 bases in the middle. CDR3 length equals 14 residues. CDR3 sequence: CASSVGYGETEAFF. CDR3 nucleotides: TGTGCCAGCAGCGTAGGATACGGGGAGACTGAAGCTTTCTTT.

The chain is built from TRBV18 and TRBJ1-4; D may be TRBD1 (5 bases). In germline, CDR1 is KGHSH, CDR2 LQKENI. The ends were cut back, 6 bases at V and 8 bases at J, with 19 bases in the middle. CDR3 size: 15 residues. The CDR3 region is CASSTTGQGREKLFF. The CDR3 DNA is TGTGCCAGCTCTACCACTGGCCAGGGAAGGGAAAAACTGTTTTTT.

The chain employs TRBV7-9 and TRBJ2-5; 10 bases line up with TRBD1. Trimming at V came to 3 bases and at J to 5 bases, leaving 6 bases not matched to a gene. CDR3 size: 15 residues. In germline, CDR1 is SEHNR, CDR2 FQNEAQ (reference sequence). Here the CDR3 reads CASSFRTGGMETQYF. In DNA, the CDR3 is TGTGCCAGCAGCTTCCGGACAGGGGGGATGGAGACCCAGTACTTC.

The chain combines TRBV30 with TRBJ1-1, with 8 bases matching TRBD1. The V gene end was trimmed by 0 bases and the J gene end by 1 base; junction bases not matched to a gene: 4. Per germline, CDR1 GTSNPN and CDR2 SVGIG (reference sequence). This CDR3 is 15 amino acids long. The DNA for the CDR3 is TGTGCCTGGAGTGTGCAGGGGGCGCGGAACACTGAAGCTTTCTTT. Translating it yields CAWSVQGARNTEAFF.

The CDR3 DNA is TGTGCCACCAGCAGAGATCCCGGTTTCTACGAGCAGTACTTC. Its protein is CATSRDPGFYEQYF. The chain carries TRBV15 and TRBJ2-7; D call uncertain. V was shortened by 0 bases and J by 3 bases, with 9 bases between the two germline ends. The CDR3 is 14 amino acids. Germline CDR1 reads LNHNV; CDR2 reads YYDKDF (reference sequence).

This clone was detected a few times. The chain couples TRBV5-1 to TRBJ1-1; D gene ambiguous. The CDR3 has 14 amino acids. Looked up from germline, CDR1 is SGHRS and CDR2 is YFSETQ. V was shortened by 1 base and J by 0 bases, with 7 bases between the two germline ends. CDR3 residues: CASSLNPLNTEAFF. The CDR3 nucleotides are TGCGCCAGCAGCTTGAATCCCTTGAACACTGAAGCTTTCTTT.

This clone has a single count. This sequence joins TRBV28 and TRBJ2-7; D is perhaps TRBD2 (6 bases). Germline assignment: CDR1 MDHEN and CDR2 SYDVKM. This CDR3 spans 15 amino acids. Deletions cut 3 bases from V and 5 bases from J, with 17 bases between. In DNA form, the CDR3 reads TGTGCCAGCAGTTTTTCGGGGGAGAGAGAACACGAGCAGTACTTC. It is translated as CASSFSGEREHEQYF.

The rearrangement links TRBV2 to TRBJ1-3; D unclear. Looked up from germline, CDR1 is SNHLY and CDR2 is FYNNEI. The CDR3 length is 16 residues. The V end was cut by 4 bases, the J end by 3 bases, with 16 bases between. The CDR3 protein is CASSAGEVINGNTIYF. CDR3 in DNA: TGTGCCAGCAGTGCTGGGGAGGTTATTAATGGAAACACCATATATTTT.

The chain uses TRBV28 and TRBJ2-1; D might be TRBD2 (7 bases). Germline V gene data show CDR1 as MDHEN and CDR2 as SYDVKM. V lost 3 bases and J lost 5, with 14 bases in between. This CDR3 region has 15 residues. The chain's CDR3 is CASSFLGGRHNEQFF. DNA for the CDR3: TGTGCCAGCAGTTTTTTGGGGGGGCGACACAATGAGCAGTTCTTC.

This chain joins TRBV27 and TRBJ1-5, with 7 bases aligning to TRBD1. Unmatched junction bases numbered 4, after V lost 6 bases and J lost 5 bases. CDR3 length: 13 amino acids. Germline V gene lookup returns CDR1 MNHEY and CDR2 SMNVEV (reference sequence). CDR3 DNA: TGTGCCAGCAGCCGGGACAGAGATCAGCCCCAGCATTTT. The encoded protein is CASSRDRDQPQHF.

The V gene is TRBV18, the J gene TRBJ2-6, with TRBD1 identical over 9 bases. The CDR3 spans 20 residues. Losses at the gene ends were 3 bases for V and 2 bases for J; bases not matched to a gene: 14. CDR1 and CDR2 (germline): KGHSH, LQKENI. The CDR3 region is CASSPRTGTGFGTGANVLTF. The CDR3 DNA reads as TGTGCCAGCTCACCTAGAACCGGGACAGGGTTCGGGACTGGGGCCAACGTCCTGACTTTC. The full variable domain, completed using reference TRBV18 and TRBJ2-6, is NAGVMQNPRHLVRRRGQEARLRCSPMKGHSHVYWYRQLPEEGLKFMVYLQKENIIDESGMPKERFSAEFPKEGPSILRIQQVVRGDSAAYFCASSPRTGTGFGTGANVLTFGAGSRLTVL.

The CDR3 is CSVVWRGTYEQYF. The CDR3 coding sequence is TGCAGCGTTGTCTGGCGAGGCACCTACGAGCAGTACTTC. J is TRBJ2-7 and V is TRBV29-1; D is ambiguous. Per germline, CDR1 SQVTM and CDR2 ANQGSEA. The CDR3 contains 13 residues. V lost 4 bases and J lost 2, with 12 bases in between.